The 7 T cell receptor beta chains below all came from one sample that was sequenced in a study of T cell responses to AZD1222 COVID-19 vaccine. TCRdb keeps only in-frame clones here, not all; method: immunoSEQ multiplex PCR. The sample has over 150,000 clones, over 80% seen once. The sample in question was peripheral blood, obtained on day 0 of AZD1222 vaccination. The source is an adult in good health.

The rearrangement links TRBV7-8 to TRBJ2-3; 11 nucleotides agree with TRBD1. This CDR3 is built from 15 residues. Germline trimming cut 5 bases from V and 5 bases from J; bases unmatched to any gene: 6. Germline V gives CDR1 SGHVS, CDR2 FQNEAQ. CDR3 coding DNA: TGTGCCAGCAGCCGAGGGACAGGGGGTGGAGATACGCAGTATTTT. It encodes CASSRGTGGGDTQYF.

This CDR3 is CASSFRLRTVQETQYF. The DNA for the CDR3 is TGTGCCAGCAGCTTCCGACTACGGACGGTTCAAGAGACCCAGTACTTC. This chain links TRBV11-1 with TRBJ2-5; tentative D call: TRBD2 (5 bases). The V and J ends lost 3 bases and 2 bases respectively, with 16 bases between them. This CDR3 has 16 amino acids. CDR1 SGHAT and CDR2 FQDESV come from the germline V gene (reference sequence).

The genes are TRBV7-2 and TRBJ1-4, with no clear D. Trimming took 3 bases from V and 2 from J, leaving 10 bases between them. CDR3 length: 15 residues. The germline V gene encodes CDR1 SGHTA and CDR2 FQGNSA. The CDR3 here is CASSLGSRTNEKLFF. The CDR3 DNA reads as TGTGCCAGCAGCTTGGGGAGCAGGACTAATGAAAAACTGTTTTTT.

This sequence joins TRBV6-2 or TRBV6-3 and TRBJ1-1, with 7 positions matching TRBD1. This CDR3 is built from 14 residues. V lost 5 bases to trimming and J lost 3 bases; unmatched junction nucleotides: 6. Per the germline V gene, CDR1 is MNHEY and CDR2 is SVGEGT. The CDR3 region is CASSERDRHTEAFF. CDR3 in DNA: TGTGCCAGCAGTGAGCGGGACAGACACACTGAAGCTTTCTTT.

This sequence joins TRBV10-1 and TRBJ2-1, with 8 bases that match TRBD1. Germline CDR1 and CDR2: WNHNN and SYGVQD (reference sequence). The CDR3 is 12 amino acids. Trimming cost V 8 bases and J 8 bases; bases outside gene matches: 5. The CDR3 here is CASRGTGDEQFF. The CDR3 DNA reads as TGCGCCAGCCGGGGGACAGGCGATGAGCAGTTCTTC.

This chain uses TRBV27 with TRBJ2-1; no reliable D call. The CDR3 is 13 amino acids. Trimming took 1 base from V and 7 from J, leaving 8 bases between them. CDR1 MNHEY and CDR2 SMNVEV come from the germline V gene (reference sequence). CDR3 bases: TGTGCCAGCAGTTTATTTTTGGAAAATGAGCAGTTCTTC. Encoded protein: CASSLFLENEQFF.

A few counts support this clone. In nucleotides, the CDR3 is TGTGCCAGCAGCTTAGCCCCCAGGGACGAGCAGTACTTC. It translates to CASSLAPRDEQYF. The V gene is TRBV7-2, the J gene TRBJ2-7; weak D call: TRBD1 (5 bases). From germline, CDR1 is SGHTA and CDR2 FQGNSA. V lost 0 bases, J lost 5 bases, and 8 bases lay in between. The CDR3 totals 13 residues.